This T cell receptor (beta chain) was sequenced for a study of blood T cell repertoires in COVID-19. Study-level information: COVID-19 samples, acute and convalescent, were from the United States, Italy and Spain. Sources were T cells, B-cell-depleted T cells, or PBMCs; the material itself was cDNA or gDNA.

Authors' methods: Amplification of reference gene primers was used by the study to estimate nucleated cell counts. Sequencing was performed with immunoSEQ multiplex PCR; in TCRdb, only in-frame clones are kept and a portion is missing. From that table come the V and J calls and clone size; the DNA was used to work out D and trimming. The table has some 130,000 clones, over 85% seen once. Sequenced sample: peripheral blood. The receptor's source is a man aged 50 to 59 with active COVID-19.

The CDR3 protein is CASSGAGNSPLHF. In nucleotides, the CDR3 is TGTGCCAGCAGTGGGGCGGGGAATTCACCCCTCCACTTT. J is TRBJ1-6 and V is TRBV25-1; D is unresolved. The length of the CDR3 is 13 residues. V lost 4 bases and J 7 bases, leaving 8 bases between the germline ends. Germline loops: CDR1 MGHDK, CDR2 SYGVNS.